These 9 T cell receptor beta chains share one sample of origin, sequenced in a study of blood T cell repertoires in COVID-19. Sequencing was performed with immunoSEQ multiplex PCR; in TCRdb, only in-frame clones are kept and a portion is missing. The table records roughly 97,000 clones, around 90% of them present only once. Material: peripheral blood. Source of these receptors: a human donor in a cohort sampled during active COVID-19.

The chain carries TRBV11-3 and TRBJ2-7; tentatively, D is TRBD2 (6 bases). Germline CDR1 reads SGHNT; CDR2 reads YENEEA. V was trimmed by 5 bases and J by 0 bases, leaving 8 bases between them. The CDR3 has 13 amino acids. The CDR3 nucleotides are TGTGCCAGCAGCCGCGGGGACTCCTACGAGCAGTACTTC. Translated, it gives CASSRGDSYEQYF.

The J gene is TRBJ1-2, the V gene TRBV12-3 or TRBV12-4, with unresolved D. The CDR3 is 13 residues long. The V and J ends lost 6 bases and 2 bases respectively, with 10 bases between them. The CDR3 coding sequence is TGTGCCAGCAGAAAACAGACAAACTATGGCTACACCTTC. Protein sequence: CASRKQTNYGYTF.

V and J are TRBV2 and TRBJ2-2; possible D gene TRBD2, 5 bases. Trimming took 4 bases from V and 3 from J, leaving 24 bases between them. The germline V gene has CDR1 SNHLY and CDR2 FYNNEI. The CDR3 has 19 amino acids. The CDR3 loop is CASSVVASSLRGDTGELFF. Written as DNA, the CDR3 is TGTGCCAGCAGTGTGGTAGCGTCCAGCCTTCGTGGTGACACCGGGGAGCTGTTTTTT.

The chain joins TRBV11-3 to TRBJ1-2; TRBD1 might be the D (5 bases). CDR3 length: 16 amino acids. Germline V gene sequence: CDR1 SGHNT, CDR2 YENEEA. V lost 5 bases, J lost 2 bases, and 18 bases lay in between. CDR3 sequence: CASSPSWGENNYGYTF. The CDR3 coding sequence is TGTGCCAGCAGCCCCTCCTGGGGGGAGAACAACTATGGCTACACCTTC.

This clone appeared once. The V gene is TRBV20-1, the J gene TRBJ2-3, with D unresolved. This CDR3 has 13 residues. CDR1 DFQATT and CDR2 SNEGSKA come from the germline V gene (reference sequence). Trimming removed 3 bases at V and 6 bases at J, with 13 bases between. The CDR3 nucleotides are TGCAGTGCTAGTAGTACTGGTATGGATACGCAGTATTTT. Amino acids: CSASSTGMDTQYF.

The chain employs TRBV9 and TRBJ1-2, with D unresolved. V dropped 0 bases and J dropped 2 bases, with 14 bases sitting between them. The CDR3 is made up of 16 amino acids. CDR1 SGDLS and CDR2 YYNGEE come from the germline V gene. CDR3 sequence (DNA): TGTGCCAGCAGCGTAGGCCCAGATATTTCCAACTATGGCTACACCTTC. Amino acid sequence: CASSVGPDISNYGYTF.

The DNA for the CDR3 is TGTGCCACCAGTCTTGGGGCCCAAGATACGCAGTATTTT. Protein product: CATSLGAQDTQYF. The rearrangement uses TRBV24-1 and TRBJ2-3; tentatively, D is TRBD1 (5 bases). V dropped 6 bases and J dropped 5 bases, with 11 bases sitting between them. Germline V CDR1 and CDR2: KGHDR, SFDVKD. The CDR3 has 13 amino acids.

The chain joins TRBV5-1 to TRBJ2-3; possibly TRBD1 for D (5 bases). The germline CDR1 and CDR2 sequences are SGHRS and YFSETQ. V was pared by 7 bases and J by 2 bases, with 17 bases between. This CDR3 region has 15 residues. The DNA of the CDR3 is TGCGCCAGCGCCCTCCAGGGTATGGACACAGATACGCAGTATTTT. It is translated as CASALQGMDTDTQYF.

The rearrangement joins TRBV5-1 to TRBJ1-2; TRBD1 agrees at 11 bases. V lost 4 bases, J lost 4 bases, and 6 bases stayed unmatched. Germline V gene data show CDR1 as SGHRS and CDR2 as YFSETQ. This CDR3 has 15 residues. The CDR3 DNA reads TGCGCCAGCAGCGGAATCGGACAGGGGGCCTATGGCTACACCTTC. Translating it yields CASSGIGQGAYGYTF.